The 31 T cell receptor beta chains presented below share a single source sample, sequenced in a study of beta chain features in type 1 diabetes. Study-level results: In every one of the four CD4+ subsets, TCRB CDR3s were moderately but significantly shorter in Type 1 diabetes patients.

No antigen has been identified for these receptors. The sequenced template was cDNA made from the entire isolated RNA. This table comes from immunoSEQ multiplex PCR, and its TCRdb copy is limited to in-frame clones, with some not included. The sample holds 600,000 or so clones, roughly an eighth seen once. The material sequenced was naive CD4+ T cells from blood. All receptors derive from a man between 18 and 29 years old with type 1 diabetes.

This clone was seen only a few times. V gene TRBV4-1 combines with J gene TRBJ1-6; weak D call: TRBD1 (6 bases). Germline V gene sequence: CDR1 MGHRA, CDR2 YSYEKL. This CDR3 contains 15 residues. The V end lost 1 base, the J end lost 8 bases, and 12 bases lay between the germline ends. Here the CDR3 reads CASSQGYREHSPLHF. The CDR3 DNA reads TGCGCCAGCAGCCAAGGCTACAGGGAGCATTCACCCCTCCACTTT.

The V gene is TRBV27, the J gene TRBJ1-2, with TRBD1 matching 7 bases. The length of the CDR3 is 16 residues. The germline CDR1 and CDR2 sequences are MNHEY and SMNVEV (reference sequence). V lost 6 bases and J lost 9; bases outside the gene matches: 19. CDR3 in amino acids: CASRPGTTGTSGSYTF. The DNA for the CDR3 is TGTGCCAGCAGACCGGGGACGACAGGGACCTCGGGGAGCTACACCTTC.

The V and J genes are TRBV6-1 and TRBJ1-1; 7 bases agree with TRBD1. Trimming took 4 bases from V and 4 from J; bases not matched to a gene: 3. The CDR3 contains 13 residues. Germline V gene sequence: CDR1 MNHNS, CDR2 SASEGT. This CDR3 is CASSATGLTEAFF. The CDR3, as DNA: TGTGCCAGCAGTGCGACAGGGCTCACTGAAGCTTTCTTT.

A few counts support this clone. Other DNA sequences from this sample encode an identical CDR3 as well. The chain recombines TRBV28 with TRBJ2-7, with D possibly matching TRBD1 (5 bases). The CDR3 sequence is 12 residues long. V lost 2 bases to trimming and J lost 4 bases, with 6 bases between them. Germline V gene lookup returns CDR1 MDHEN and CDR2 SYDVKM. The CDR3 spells CASSLKGYEQYF. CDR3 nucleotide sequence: TGTGCCAGCAGTTTAAAGGGGTACGAGCAGTACTTC.

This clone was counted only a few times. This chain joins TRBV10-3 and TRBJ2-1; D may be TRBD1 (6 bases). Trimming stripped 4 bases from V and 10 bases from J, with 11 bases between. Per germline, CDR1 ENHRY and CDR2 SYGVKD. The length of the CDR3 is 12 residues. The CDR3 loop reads CAISGGPEEQFF. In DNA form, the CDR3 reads TGTGCCATCAGTGGGGGGCCGGAGGAGCAGTTCTTC.

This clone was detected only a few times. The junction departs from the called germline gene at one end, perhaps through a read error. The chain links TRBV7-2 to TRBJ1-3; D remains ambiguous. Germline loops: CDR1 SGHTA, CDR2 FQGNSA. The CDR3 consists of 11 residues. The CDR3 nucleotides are TGTGCCAGCACCTCTGGGAACACCATATATTTT. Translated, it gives CASTSGNTIYF.

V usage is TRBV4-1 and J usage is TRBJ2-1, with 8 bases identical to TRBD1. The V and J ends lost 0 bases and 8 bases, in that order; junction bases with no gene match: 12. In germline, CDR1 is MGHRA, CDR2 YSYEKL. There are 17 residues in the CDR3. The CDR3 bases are TGCGCCAGCAGCCAAGATCGTCGGGACAGGAGGTTCGATGAGCAGTTCTTC. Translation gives CASSQDRRDRRFDEQFF.

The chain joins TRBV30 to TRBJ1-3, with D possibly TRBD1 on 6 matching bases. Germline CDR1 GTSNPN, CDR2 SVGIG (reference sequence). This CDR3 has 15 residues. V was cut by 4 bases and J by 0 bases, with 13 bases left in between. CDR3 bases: TGTGCCTGGACCTGGGGGGCTATCTCTGGAAACACCATATATTTT. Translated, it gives CAWTWGAISGNTIYF.

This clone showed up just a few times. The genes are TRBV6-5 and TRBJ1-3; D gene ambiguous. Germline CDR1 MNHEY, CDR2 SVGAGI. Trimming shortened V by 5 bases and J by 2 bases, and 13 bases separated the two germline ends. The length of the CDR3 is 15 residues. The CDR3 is CASSRSWNAGNTIYF. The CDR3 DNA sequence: TGTGCCAGCAGTCGGTCGTGGAACGCTGGAAACACCATATATTTT.

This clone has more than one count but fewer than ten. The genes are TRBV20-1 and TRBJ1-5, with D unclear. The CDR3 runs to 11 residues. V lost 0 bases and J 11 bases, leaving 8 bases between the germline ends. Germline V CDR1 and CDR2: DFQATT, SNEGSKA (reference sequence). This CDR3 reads CSARDTEAQHF. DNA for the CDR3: TGCAGTGCTAGAGATACGGAGGCCCAGCATTTT.

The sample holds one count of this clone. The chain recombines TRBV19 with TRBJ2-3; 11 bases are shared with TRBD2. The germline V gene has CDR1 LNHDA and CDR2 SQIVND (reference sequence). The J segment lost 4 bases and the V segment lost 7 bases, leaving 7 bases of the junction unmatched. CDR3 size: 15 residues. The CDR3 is CASTYSGRASDTQYF. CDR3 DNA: TGTGCCAGTACCTATAGCGGGAGGGCGTCAGATACGCAGTATTTT.

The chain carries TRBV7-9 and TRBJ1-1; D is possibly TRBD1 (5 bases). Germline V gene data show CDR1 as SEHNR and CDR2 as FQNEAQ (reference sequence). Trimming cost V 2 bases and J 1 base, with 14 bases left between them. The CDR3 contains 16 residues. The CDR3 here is CASSLRFLTGNTEAFF. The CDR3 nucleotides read TGTGCCAGCAGCTTAAGGTTCCTCACAGGGAACACTGAAGCTTTCTTT.

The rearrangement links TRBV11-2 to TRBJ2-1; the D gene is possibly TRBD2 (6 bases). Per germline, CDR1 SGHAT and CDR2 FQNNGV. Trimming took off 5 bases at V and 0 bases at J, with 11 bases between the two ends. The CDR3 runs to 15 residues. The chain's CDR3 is CASSLSGSSYNEQFF. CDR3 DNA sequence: TGTGCCAGCAGCCTTAGCGGCAGCTCCTACAATGAGCAGTTCTTC.

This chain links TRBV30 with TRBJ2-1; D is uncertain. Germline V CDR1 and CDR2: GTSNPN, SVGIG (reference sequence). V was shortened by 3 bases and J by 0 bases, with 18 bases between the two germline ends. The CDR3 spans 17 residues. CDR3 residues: CAWRVGILSHSYNEQFF. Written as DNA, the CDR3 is TGTGCCTGGAGGGTAGGGATACTGAGCCACTCCTACAATGAGCAGTTCTTC.

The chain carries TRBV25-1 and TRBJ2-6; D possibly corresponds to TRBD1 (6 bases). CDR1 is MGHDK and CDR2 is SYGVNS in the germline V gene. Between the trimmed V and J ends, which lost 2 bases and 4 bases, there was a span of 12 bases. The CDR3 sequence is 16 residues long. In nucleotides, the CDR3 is TGTGCCAGCAGTGAAAAAGTGGGGGCCGGGGCCAACGTCCTGACTTTC. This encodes CASSEKVGAGANVLTF. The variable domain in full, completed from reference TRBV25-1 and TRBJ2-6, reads EADIYQTPRYLVIGTGKKITLECSQTMGHDKMYWYQQDPGMELHLIHYSYGVNSTEKGDLSSESTVSRIRTEHFPLTLESARPSHTSQYLCASSEKVGAGANVLTFGAGSRLTVL.

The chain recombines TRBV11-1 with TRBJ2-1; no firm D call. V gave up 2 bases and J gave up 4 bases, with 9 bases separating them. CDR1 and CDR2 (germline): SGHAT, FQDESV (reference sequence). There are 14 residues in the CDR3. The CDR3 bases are TGTGCCAGCAGCTTAACCGTTCCGTACAATGAGCAGTTCTTC. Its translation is CASSLTVPYNEQFF.

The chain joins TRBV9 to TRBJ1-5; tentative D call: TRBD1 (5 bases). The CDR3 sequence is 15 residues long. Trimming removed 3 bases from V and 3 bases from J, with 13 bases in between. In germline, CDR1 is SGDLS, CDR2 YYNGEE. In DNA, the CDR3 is TGTGCCAGCAGCGCCCGAGGACAAATCAATCAGCCCCAGCATTTT. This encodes CASSARGQINQPQHF. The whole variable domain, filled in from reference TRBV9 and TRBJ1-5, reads DSGVTQTPKHLITATGQRVTLRCSPRSGDLSVYWYQQSLDQGLQFLIQYYNGEERAKGNILERFSAQQFPDLHSELNLSSLELGDSALYFCASSARGQINQPQHFGDGTRLSIL.

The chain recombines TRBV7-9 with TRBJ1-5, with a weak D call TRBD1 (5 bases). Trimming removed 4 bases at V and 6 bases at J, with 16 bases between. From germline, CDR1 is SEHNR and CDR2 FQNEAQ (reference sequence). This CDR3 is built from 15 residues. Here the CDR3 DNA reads TGTGCCAGCAGCTCAAACCTAGCAGGGAGTCAGCCCCAGCATTTT. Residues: CASSSNLAGSQPQHF. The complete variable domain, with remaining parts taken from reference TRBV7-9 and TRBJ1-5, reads DTGVSQNPRHKITKRGQNVTFRCDPISEHNRLYWYRQTLGQGPEFLTYFQNEAQLEKSRLLSDRFSAERPKGSFSTLEIQRTEQGDSAMYLCASSSNLAGSQPQHFGDGTRLSIL.

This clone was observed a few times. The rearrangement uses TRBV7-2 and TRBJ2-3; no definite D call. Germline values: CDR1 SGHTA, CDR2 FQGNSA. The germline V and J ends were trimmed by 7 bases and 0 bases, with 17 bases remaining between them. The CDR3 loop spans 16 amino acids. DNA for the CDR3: TGTGCCAGCACCCCTCGGGTACGTGCTAGCACAGATACGCAGTATTTT. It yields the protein CASTPRVRASTDTQYF.

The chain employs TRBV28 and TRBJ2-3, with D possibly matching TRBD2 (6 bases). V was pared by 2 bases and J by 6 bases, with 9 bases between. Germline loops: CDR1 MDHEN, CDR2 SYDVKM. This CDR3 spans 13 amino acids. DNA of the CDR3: TGTGCCAGCAGTTTAGGGAGGTTGGATACGCAGTATTTT. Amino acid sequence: CASSLGRLDTQYF. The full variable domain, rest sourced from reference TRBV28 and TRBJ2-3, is DVKVTQSSRYLVKRTGEKVFLECVQDMDHENMFWYRQDPGLGLRLIYFSYDVKMKEKGDIPEGYSVSREKKERFSLILESASTNQTSMYLCASSLGRLDTQYFGPGTRLTVL.

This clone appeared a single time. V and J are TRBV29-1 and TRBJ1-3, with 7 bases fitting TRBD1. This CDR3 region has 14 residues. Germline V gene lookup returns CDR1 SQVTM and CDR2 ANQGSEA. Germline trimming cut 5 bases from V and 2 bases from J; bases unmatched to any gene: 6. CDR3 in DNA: TGCAGCGTTCATTTGCAGGGGGCTGGAAACACCATATATTTT. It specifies CSVHLQGAGNTIYF.

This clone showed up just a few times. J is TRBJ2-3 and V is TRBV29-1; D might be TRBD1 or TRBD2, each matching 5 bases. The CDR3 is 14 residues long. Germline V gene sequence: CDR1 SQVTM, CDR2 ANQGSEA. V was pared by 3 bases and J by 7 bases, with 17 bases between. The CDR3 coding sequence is TGCAGCGTTGAGACGGGGCGATCACTCTATACGCAGTATTTT. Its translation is CSVETGRSLYTQYF.

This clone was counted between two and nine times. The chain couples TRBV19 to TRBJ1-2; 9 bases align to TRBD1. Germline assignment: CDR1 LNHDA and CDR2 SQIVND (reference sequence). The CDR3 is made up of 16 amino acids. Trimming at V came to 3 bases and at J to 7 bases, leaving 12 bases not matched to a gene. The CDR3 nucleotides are TGTGCCAGTAGTATTGCCACGGGACAGGGTATCGGTGGCTACACCTTC. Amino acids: CASSIATGQGIGGYTF.

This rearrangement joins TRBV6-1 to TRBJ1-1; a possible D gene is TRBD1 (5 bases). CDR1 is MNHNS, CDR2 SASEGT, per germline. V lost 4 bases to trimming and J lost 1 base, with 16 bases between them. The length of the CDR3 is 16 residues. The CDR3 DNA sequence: TGTGCCAGCAGTGCAACCCTCAGGGTGAAGAACACTGAAGCTTTCTTT. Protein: CASSATLRVKNTEAFF.

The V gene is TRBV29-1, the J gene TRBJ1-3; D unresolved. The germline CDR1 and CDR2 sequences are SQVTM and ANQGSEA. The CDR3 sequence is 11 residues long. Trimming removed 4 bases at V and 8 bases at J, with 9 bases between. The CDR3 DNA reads TGCAGCGTTGCCAACTCGCACACCATATATTTT. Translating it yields CSVANSHTIYF. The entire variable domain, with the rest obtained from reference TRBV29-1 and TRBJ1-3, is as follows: SAVISQKPSRDICQRGTSLTIQCQVDSQVTMMFWYRQQPGQSLTLIATANQGSEATYESGFVIDKFPISRPNLTFSTLTVSNMSPEDSSIYLCSVANSHTIYFGEGSWLTVV.

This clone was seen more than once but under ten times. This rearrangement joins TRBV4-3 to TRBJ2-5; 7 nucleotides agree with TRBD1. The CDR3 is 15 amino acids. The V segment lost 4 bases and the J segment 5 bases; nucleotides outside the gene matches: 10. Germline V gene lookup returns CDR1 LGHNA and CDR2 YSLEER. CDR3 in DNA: TGCGCCAGCAGCCGCAACCTAATCAGGGGGGAGACCCAGTACTTC. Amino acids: CASSRNLIRGETQYF.

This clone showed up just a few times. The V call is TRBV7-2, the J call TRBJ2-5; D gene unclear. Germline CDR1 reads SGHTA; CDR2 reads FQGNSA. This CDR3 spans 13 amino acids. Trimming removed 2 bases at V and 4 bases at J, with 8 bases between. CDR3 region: CASSLTVGETQYF. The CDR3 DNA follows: TGTGCCAGCAGCTTAACCGTAGGAGAGACCCAGTACTTC.

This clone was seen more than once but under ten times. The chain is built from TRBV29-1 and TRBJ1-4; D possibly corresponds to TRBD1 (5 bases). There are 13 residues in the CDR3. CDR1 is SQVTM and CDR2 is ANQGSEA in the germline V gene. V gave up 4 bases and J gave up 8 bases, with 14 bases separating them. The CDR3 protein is CSVGRQGGEKLFF. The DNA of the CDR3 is TGCAGCGTTGGGCGCCAGGGAGGGGAAAAACTGTTTTTT.

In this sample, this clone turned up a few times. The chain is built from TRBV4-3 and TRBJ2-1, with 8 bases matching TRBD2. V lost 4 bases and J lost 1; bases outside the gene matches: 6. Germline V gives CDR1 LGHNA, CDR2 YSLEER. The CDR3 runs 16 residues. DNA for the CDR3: TGCGCCAGCAGCCTATTAGCGGGGCCTTCCTACAATGAGCAGTTCTTC. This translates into CASSLLAGPSYNEQFF.

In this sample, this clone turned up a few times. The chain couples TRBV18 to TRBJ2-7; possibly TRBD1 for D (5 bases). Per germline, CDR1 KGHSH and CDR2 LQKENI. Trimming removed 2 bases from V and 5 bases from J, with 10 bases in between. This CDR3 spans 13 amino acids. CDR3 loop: CASSPFRVDEQYF. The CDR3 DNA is TGTGCCAGCTCACCATTCAGGGTGGACGAGCAGTACTTC.

CDR3 nucleotide sequence: TGTGCCAGCAGTGTGGAGGGGACTTACACAGATACGCAGTATTTT. It encodes CASSVEGTYTDTQYF. This rearrangement joins TRBV6-1 to TRBJ2-3; perhaps TRBD2 as D (6 bases). Germline V gives CDR1 MNHNS, CDR2 SASEGT. Trimming took off 4 bases at V and 2 bases at J, with 13 bases between the two ends. This CDR3 contains 15 residues.